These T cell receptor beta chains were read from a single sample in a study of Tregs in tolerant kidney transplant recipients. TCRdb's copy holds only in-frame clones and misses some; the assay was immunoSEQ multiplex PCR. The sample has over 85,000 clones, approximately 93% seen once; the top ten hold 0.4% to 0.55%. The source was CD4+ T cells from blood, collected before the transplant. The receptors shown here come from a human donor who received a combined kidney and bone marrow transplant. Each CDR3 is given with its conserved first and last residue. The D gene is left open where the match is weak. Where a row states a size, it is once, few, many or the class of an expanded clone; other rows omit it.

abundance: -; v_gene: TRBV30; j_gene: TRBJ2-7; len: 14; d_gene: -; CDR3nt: TGTGCCTGGAGTGTACCCAGGGTGTCCTACGAGCAGTACTTC; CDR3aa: CAWSVPRVSYEQYF
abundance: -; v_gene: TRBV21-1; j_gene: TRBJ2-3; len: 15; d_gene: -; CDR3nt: TGTGCCAGCAGCAAAGGGACTAGCGGGGGGGCGGCGCAGTATTTT; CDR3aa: CASSKGTSGGAAQYF
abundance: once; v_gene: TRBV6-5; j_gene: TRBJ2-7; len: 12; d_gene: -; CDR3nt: TGTGCCAGCGGCAGACTGACCTACGAGCAGTACTTC; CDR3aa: CASGRLTYEQYF
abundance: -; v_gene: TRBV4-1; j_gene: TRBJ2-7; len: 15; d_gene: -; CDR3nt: TGCGCCAGCAGCCACTCCGGGGAGGCGCGGTACGAGCAGTACTTC; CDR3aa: CASSHSGEARYEQYF
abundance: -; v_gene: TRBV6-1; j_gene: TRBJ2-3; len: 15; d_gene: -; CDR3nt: TGTGCCAGCAGTGAGGGTACAGCTAGCACAGATACGCAGTATTTT; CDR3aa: CASSEGTASTDTQYF
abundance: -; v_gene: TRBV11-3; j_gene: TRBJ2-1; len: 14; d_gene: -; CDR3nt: TGTGCCAGCAGCTTAGCGGGACACTACAATGAGCAGTTCTTC; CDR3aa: CASSLAGHYNEQFF
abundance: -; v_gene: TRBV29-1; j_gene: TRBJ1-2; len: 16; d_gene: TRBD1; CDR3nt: TGCAGCGTTGAAGATCGAGGGGGCAGGGGGCTCTCTGGCTACACCTTC; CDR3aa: CSVEDRGGRGLSGYTF
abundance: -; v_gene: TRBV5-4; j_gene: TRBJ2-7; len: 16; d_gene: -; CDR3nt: TGTGCCAGCAGGAACCTTCACGGGGGAGAAGACTACGAGCAGTACTTC; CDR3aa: CASRNLHGGEDYEQYF
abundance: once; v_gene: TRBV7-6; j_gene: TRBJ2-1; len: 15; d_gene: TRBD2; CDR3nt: TGTGCCAGCAGCGGTGATAGCGGGAGAGTCTATGAGCAGTTCTTC; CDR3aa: CASSGDSGRVYEQFF
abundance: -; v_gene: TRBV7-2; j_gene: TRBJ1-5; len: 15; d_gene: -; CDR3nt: TGTGCCAGCAGCTTGGAGGGACGTCGGGTTCAGCCCCAGCATTTT; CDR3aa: CASSLEGRRVQPQHF